Listed below are T cell receptor beta chains from one sample, sequenced in a study of T cell repertoires in cytomegalovirus infection. TCRdb reanalysed the reads using MiXCR and keeps one entry per CDR3 protein. The sample includes 110,000 to 150,000 distinct CDR3 sequences, approximately 5.9% seen only once; the top ten take more than 15%. The specimen was PBMCs. Receptors were obtained from a human donor in good health (CMV status not recorded). Some clones in this sample may be carry-over from other donors' samples. CDR3s include the opening cysteine and the closing phenylalanine or tryptophan. D genes are given only for firm matches. Clone size is shown for a subset of rows, as once, few, many or a class of expanded clone.

v_gene: TRBV25-1; d_gene: NA; abundance: few; j_gene: TRBJ2-2; CDR3aa: CASSESLRGGELFF; CDR3nt: TGTGCCAGCAGTGAATCTCTGAGGGGGGGGGAGCTGTTTTTT
v_gene: TRBV7-6; d_gene: TRBD2; abundance: many; j_gene: TRBJ2-1; CDR3aa: CASSLRTGLARDEQFF; CDR3nt: TGTGCCAGCAGCTTAAGAACGGGACTAGCTAGGGATGAGCAGTTCTTC
v_gene: TRBV29-1; d_gene: TRBD1; abundance: many; j_gene: TRBJ2-7; CDR3aa: CSVGGQGGLSAEQYF; CDR3nt: TGCAGCGTTGGGGGACAGGGCGGTTTGTCCGCCGAGCAGTACTTC
v_gene: TRBV7-4; d_gene: TRBD1; abundance: NA; j_gene: TRBJ2-7; CDR3aa: CASSPSTLLRTGNEQYF; CDR3nt: TGTGCCAGCAGCCCCAGTACGTTGCTCAGGACAGGGAACGAGCAGTACTTC
v_gene: TRBV20-1; d_gene: TRBD2; abundance: few; j_gene: TRBJ2-1; CDR3aa: CSARVGLAGTRLNEQFF; CDR3nt: TGCAGTGCTAGAGTAGGACTAGCGGGGACCCGATTAAATGAGCAGTTCTTC
v_gene: TRBV7-2; d_gene: NA; abundance: many; j_gene: TRBJ2-3; CDR3aa: CASSLAGSSTDTQYF; CDR3nt: TGTGCCAGCAGCTTAGCGGGGTCCAGCACAGATACGCAGTATTTT
v_gene: TRBV12-3/TRBV12-4; d_gene: NA; abundance: few; j_gene: TRBJ2-1; CDR3aa: CASSLEGSAPFF; CDR3nt: TGTGCCAGCAGTTTAGAGGGCAGTGCCCCATTCTTC
v_gene: TRBV5-1; d_gene: NA; abundance: NA; j_gene: TRBJ1-1; CDR3aa: CASSLVGGAEAFF; CDR3nt: TGCGCCAGCAGCTTGGTCGGTGGGGCTGAAGCTTTCTTT
v_gene: TRBV25-1; d_gene: NA; abundance: many; j_gene: TRBJ2-1; CDR3aa: CASSEGRHNEQFF; CDR3nt: TGTGCCAGCAGTGAGGGCAGACACAATGAGCAGTTCTTC
v_gene: TRBV7-9; d_gene: NA; abundance: many; j_gene: TRBJ2-1; CDR3aa: CASSFPGLALSSYNEQFF; CDR3nt: TGTGCCAGCAGCTTTCCCGGACTGGCCTTAAGCTCCTACAATGAGCAGTTCTTC
v_gene: TRBV7-2; d_gene: NA; abundance: many; j_gene: TRBJ2-1; CDR3aa: CASSFGGEKYDEQFF; CDR3nt: TGTGCCAGCAGCTTTGGCGGGGAGAAGTATGATGAGCAGTTCTTC